Below are 2 T cell receptor beta chains sequenced from a single sample in a study of blood T cell repertoires in COVID-19. The assay was immunoSEQ multiplex PCR, and TCRdb's table has in-frame clones only and misses some. This sample yields fewer than 80,000 clones, of which 80% to 90% are seen a single time; around 5.2% belongs to the top ten. Input material: peripheral blood. All receptors come from a woman between 50 and 59 years old with active COVID-19.

The rearrangement uses TRBV30 and TRBJ2-7; the match to TRBD2 covers 8 bases. Germline V gene sequence: CDR1 GTSNPN, CDR2 SVGIG (reference sequence). J lost 0 bases, V lost 3 bases, and 10 bases had no gene match. The CDR3 has 16 amino acids. As DNA, the CDR3 is TGTGCCTGGAGGGACAAACTAGCGGTAACCTCCTACGAGCAGTACTTC. Amino acids: CAWRDKLAVTSYEQYF.

CDR3 protein: CASSPMSGFGNEQFF. DNA for the CDR3: TGTGCCAGCAGTCCCATGAGCGGGTTTGGCAATGAGCAGTTCTTC. The chain uses TRBV6-2 or TRBV6-3 and TRBJ2-1, with D maybe TRBD2 (6 bases). V was cut by 5 bases and J by 6 bases, with 17 bases left in between. This CDR3 is 15 amino acids long. Germline V lookup: CDR1 MNHEY, CDR2 SVGEGT.